Listed below are T cell receptor beta chains from one sample, sequenced in a study of vaccination effects on CD4 cells after COVID-19. These receptors' antigens are unknown. Clones were sequenced by immunoSEQ multiplex PCR, and TCRdb holds only the in-frame ones, with some missing. This sample has roughly 73,000 clones, with over 65% found just once. The sample in question was CD4+ T cells from PBMCs cultured with HIV peptides, obtained before COVID-19 vaccination. These receptors originate from a human donor who had a prior SARS-CoV-2 infection. Both conserved end residues are part of each CDR3. D genes are given only for firm matches. Size is omitted from some rows. Given values are once, few, many or a class for expanded clones.

CATSQLHSGNTIYF TGTGCCACCTCGCAGCTTCACTCTGGAAACACCATATATTTT TRBJ1-3 14 . TRBV19 .
CASSKAGSSYNEQFF TGTGCCAGTAGTAAGGCGGGGAGCTCCTACAATGAGCAGTTCTTC TRBJ2-1 15 . TRBV19 .
CASLGAGEQYF TGTGCCAGCTTGGGAGCCGGCGAGCAGTACTTC TRBJ2-7 11 . TRBV2 .
CASSGGQDTGELFF TGCGCCAGCAGCGGGGGACAGGACACCGGGGAGCTGTTTTTT TRBJ2-2 14 TRBD1 TRBV5-1 .
CASSRVGVAEAFF TGTGCCAGCAGCCGAGTAGGGGTAGCTGAAGCTTTCTTT TRBJ1-1 13 . TRBV13 .
CASSAPFRTGGGDTQYF TGTGCCAGCAGCGCCCCGTTTAGGACAGGGGGTGGAGATACGCAGTATTTT TRBJ2-3 17 TRBD1 TRBV9 .
CASSLVRDGTEAFF TGTGCCAGCAGCTTAGTTCGGGATGGCACTGAAGCTTTCTTT TRBJ1-1 14 . TRBV7-2 few
CASSLAGSSYNSPLHF TGTGCCAGCAGCTTAGCAGGGAGCTCCTATAATTCACCCCTCCACTTT TRBJ1-6 16 . TRBV13 .
CASRPGLAYNEQFF TGTGCCAGCAGGCCGGGACTAGCCTACAATGAGCAGTTCTTC TRBJ2-1 14 TRBD2 TRBV7-2 .
CASSGGQNYGYTF TGTGCCAGCAGCGGGGGACAGAATTATGGCTACACCTTC TRBJ1-2 13 TRBD1 TRBV7-9 few
CASSTRSGLHQPQHF TGTGCCAGCAGCACAAGGTCAGGGCTCCATCAGCCCCAGCATTTT TRBJ1-5 15 . TRBV7-2 .
CASSETSGRVTQYF TGTGCCAGCAGTGAAACTAGCGGGAGGGTTACGCAGTATTTT TRBJ2-3 14 TRBD2 TRBV6-1 .
CASSQDPASGFQETQYF TGTGCCAGCAGCCAAGATCCGGCTAGCGGGTTCCAAGAGACCCAGTACTTC TRBJ2-5 17 TRBD2 TRBV3-1/TRBV3-2 .
CASSMGTANDNQPQHF TGTGCCAGTAGTATGGGGACAGCCAATGACAATCAGCCCCAGCATTTT TRBJ1-5 16 TRBD1 TRBV19 .
CASSLDPDNQPQHF TGCGCCAGCAGCTTGGACCCAGATAATCAGCCCCAGCATTTT TRBJ1-5 14 . TRBV5-1 .
CASSPPNLAGVNEQFF TGTGCCAGCTCACCACCGAACCTAGCGGGGGTGAATGAGCAGTTCTTC TRBJ2-1 16 TRBD2 TRBV18 .
CASSQSGGLGEKLFF TGTGCCAGCAGCCAAAGTGGAGGGCTAGGTGAAAAACTGTTTTTT TRBJ1-4 15 . TRBV4-2 .
CASSPGSRPDTQYF TGCGCCAGCAGCCCCGGGAGTCGCCCAGATACGCAGTATTTT TRBJ2-3 14 . TRBV5-1 .
CATSSHSSGNTIYF TGTGCCACCAGCAGCCATAGCTCTGGAAACACCATATATTTT TRBJ1-3 14 . TRBV15 .
CASSKWSSRGSWADTQYF TGTGCCAGCAGCAAATGGAGCTCCAGGGGTTCGTGGGCAGATACGCAGTATTTT TRBJ2-3 18 . TRBV21-1 .
CASSLFGSPSYEQYF TGTGCCAGCAGCTTATTCGGCAGCCCCTCCTACGAGCAGTACTTC TRBJ2-7 15 . TRBV7-2 .
CAISGAGRETQYF TGTGCCATCAGTGGGGCGGGAAGAGAGACCCAGTACTTC TRBJ2-5 13 . TRBV10-3 .
CASSVASGGYYEQYF TGTGCCAGCAGCGTCGCTAGCGGGGGGTACTACGAGCAGTACTTC TRBJ2-7 15 TRBD2 TRBV5-4 .
CASNVGSGSSGGYTF TGTGCCAGCAACGTTGGCTCCGGGTCCTCGGGTGGCTACACCTTC TRBJ1-2 15 . TRBV5-4 .
CASSRRGTAYNEQFF TGTGCCAGCAGCAGGCGGGGGACCGCCTACAATGAGCAGTTCTTC TRBJ2-1 15 TRBD2 TRBV7-2 .
CASSLFQYNEQFF TGTGCCAGCAGTTTATTTCAGTACAATGAGCAGTTCTTC TRBJ2-1 13 . TRBV12-3/TRBV12-4 .
CASSLTGSSEKLFF TGTGCCAGCAGCCTGACAGGGTCCAGTGAAAAACTGTTTTTT TRBJ1-4 14 TRBD1 TRBV11-3 .
CASSRPYTGTGVPGELFF TGTGCCAGCAGCCGCCCATACACCGGGACAGGGGTGCCCGGGGAGCTGTTTTTT TRBJ2-2 18 TRBD1 TRBV5-4 .
CASSLSFLKTYEQYF TGTGCCAGCAGCTTAAGTTTCCTGAAAACCTACGAGCAGTACTTC TRBJ2-7 15 . TRBV13 .
CASSLTSSQETQYF TGCGCCAGCAGCTTGACTAGCAGTCAAGAGACCCAGTACTTC TRBJ2-5 14 . TRBV5-1 .
CAISQLAGGRNEQFF TGTGCCATCAGTCAACTAGCGGGAGGAAGGAATGAGCAGTTCTTC TRBJ2-1 15 TRBD2 TRBV10-3 .
CASSGTTSGGSYEQYF TGCGCCAGCAGCGGAACGACTAGCGGGGGGTCCTACGAGCAGTACTTC TRBJ2-7 16 TRBD2 TRBV5-1 .
CASSRGQDYYGYTF TGTGCCAGCAGCCGTGGACAGGACTACTATGGCTACACCTTC TRBJ1-2 14 TRBD1 TRBV7-8 .
CASSLGSGEETQYF TGCGCCAGCAGCTTGGGATCGGGAGAGGAGACCCAGTACTTC TRBJ2-5 14 . TRBV5-1 .
CASSPQGGVQPQHF TGTGCCAGCAGCCCACAGGGCGGCGTTCAGCCCCAGCATTTT TRBJ1-5 14 . TRBV3-1/TRBV3-2 .
CASTPQIRLAGVYEQYF TGTGCCAGCACCCCTCAGATACGGCTAGCGGGTGTCTACGAGCAGTACTTC TRBJ2-7 17 TRBD2 TRBV6-2/TRBV6-3 .
CASSLQGWNTEAFF TGTGCCAGCAGCCTACAGGGGTGGAACACTGAAGCTTTCTTT TRBJ1-1 14 TRBD1 TRBV6-5 .
CASSLASNYGYTF TGTGCCAGCAGCTTGGCGTCTAACTATGGCTACACCTTC TRBJ1-2 13 . TRBV5-4 .
CASSSDRGRTDTQYF TGTGCCAGCAGTAGCGACAGGGGGCGCACAGATACGCAGTATTTT TRBJ2-3 15 TRBD1 TRBV6-5 .
CASMFGPPNTGELFF TGTGCCAGTATGTTCGGGCCCCCGAACACCGGGGAGCTGTTTTTT TRBJ2-2 15 . TRBV19 few
CATSRDLLTDQPQHF TGTGCCACCAGCAGAGACCTACTGACAGATCAGCCCCAGCATTTT TRBJ1-5 15 . TRBV15 .
CASSPPRGRGETDTQYF TGTGCCAGCTCACCACCGCGGGGGCGCGGGGAGACAGATACGCAGTATTTT TRBJ2-3 17 . TRBV18 .
CASSSNRDRSYEQYF TGTGCCAGTAGTTCGAACCGGGACAGATCCTACGAGCAGTACTTC TRBJ2-7 15 TRBD1 TRBV19 .
CASSLYGDTGGPQETQYF TGTGCCAGCAGTTTATATGGGGACACAGGGGGTCCACAAGAGACCCAGTACTTC TRBJ2-5 18 TRBD1 TRBV27 .
CATQGQGDTQYF TGTGCCACCCAAGGGCAGGGCGATACGCAGTATTTT TRBJ2-3 12 . TRBV24-1 .
CAWSRGRGRGETQYF TGTGCCTGGAGTAGAGGGAGGGGCAGGGGAGAGACCCAGTACTTC TRBJ2-5 15 . TRBV30 .
CASSQDRTGSYEQYF TGCGCCAGCAGCCAAGATAGGACTGGATCCTACGAGCAGTACTTC TRBJ2-7 15 . TRBV4-1 .
CASSLKDRDRQFF TGCGCCAGCAGCTTAAAAGACAGGGATCGGCAGTTCTTC TRBJ2-1 13 TRBD1 TRBV5-1 .
CASSLEPLGSPLHF TGTGCCAGCAGCTTAGAGCCCCTGGGGTCACCCCTCCACTTT TRBJ1-6 14 . TRBV7-9 few
CASSLSRQVTFYEQYF TGTGCCAGCAGCCTAAGCCGACAGGTCACTTTCTACGAGCAGTACTTC TRBJ2-7 16 . TRBV11-2 once
CASSSILSGNTIYF TGTGCCAGCAGCTCTATTCTCTCTGGAAACACCATATATTTT TRBJ1-3 14 . TRBV2 .
CAISLADRVGGGYTF TGTGCCATCAGCTTAGCCGACAGGGTGGGTGGTGGCTACACCTTC TRBJ1-2 15 TRBD1 TRBV10-3 .
CASSHARGDRVSEAFF TGCGCCAGCAGCCACGCGAGGGGGGACAGGGTTTCTGAAGCTTTCTTT TRBJ1-1 16 TRBD1 TRBV4-3 .
CASSYTEAFF TGTGCCAGCAGTTACACTGAAGCTTTCTTT TRBJ1-1 10 . TRBV7-9 .
CSVFSGNTIYF TGCAGTGTCTTCTCTGGAAACACCATATATTTT TRBJ1-3 11 . TRBV20-1 .
CASSQDYGTSGNNEQFF TGTGCCAGCAGCCAAGACTATGGGACTAGCGGGAACAATGAGCAGTTCTTC TRBJ2-1 17 TRBD2 TRBV4-2 .
CASSEMGETQYF TGTGCTAGCAGCGAAATGGGGGAGACCCAGTACTTC TRBJ2-5 12 . TRBV7-7 few
CASSPELAGPNTGELFF TGTGCCAGCTCGCCCGAACTAGCGGGCCCGAACACCGGGGAGCTGTTTTTT TRBJ2-2 17 TRBD2 TRBV18 .
CATSDSRTGNTEAFF TGTGCCACCAGTGATTCGAGGACAGGGAACACTGAAGCTTTCTTT TRBJ1-1 15 TRBD1 TRBV24-1 .